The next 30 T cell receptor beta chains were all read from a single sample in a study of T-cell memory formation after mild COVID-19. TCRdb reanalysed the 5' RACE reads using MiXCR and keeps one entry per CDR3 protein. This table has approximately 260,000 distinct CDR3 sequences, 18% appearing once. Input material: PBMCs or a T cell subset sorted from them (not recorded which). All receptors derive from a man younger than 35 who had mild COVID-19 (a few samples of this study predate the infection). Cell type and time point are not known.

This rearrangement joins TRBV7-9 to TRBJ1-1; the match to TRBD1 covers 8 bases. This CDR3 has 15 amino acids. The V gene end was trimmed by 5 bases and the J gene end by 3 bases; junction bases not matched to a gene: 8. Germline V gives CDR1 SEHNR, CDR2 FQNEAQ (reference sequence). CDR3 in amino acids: CASSVKGQAYTEAFF. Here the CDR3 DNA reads TGTGCCAGCAGCGTAAAGGGACAGGCTTACACTGAAGCTTTCTTT.

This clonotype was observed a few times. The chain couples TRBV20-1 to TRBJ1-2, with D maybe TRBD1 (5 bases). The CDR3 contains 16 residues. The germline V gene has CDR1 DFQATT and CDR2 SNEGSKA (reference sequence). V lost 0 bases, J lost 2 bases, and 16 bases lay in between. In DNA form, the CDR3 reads TGCAGTGCTAGAGAGAGCAGGGATGTTTGGAACTATGGCTACACCTTC. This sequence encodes CSARESRDVWNYGYTF.

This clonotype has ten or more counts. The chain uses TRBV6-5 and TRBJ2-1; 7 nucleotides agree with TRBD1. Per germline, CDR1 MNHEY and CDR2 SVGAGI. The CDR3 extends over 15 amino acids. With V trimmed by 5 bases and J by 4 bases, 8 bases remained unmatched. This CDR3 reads CASSRQGKGYNEQFF. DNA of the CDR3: TGTGCCAGCAGTCGACAGGGAAAAGGGTACAATGAGCAGTTCTTC.

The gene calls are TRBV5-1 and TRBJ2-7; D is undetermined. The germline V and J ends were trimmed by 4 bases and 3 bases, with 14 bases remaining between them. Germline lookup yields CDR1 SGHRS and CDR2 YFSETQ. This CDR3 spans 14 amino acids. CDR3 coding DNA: TGCGCCAGCAGCCCGATGGGGTATGGCTACGAGCAGTACTTC. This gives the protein CASSPMGYGYEQYF. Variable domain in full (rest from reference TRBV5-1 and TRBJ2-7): KAGVTQTPRYLIKTRGQQVTLSCSPISGHRSVSWYQQTPGQGLQFLFEYFSETQRNKGNFPGRFSGRQFSNSRSEMNVSTLELGDSALYLCASSPMGYGYEQYFGPGTRLTVT.

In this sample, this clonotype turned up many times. The CDR3 here is CASSQGLAGEQYF. The CDR3 DNA reads as TGCGCCAGCAGCCAGGGACTAGCGGGGGAGCAGTACTTC. The rearrangement joins TRBV4-3 to TRBJ2-7; 13 bases align to TRBD2. The junction had 0 bases not matched to a gene; V was cut back by 3 bases and J by 7 bases. The germline V gene encodes CDR1 LGHNA and CDR2 YSLEER. The CDR3 has 13 amino acids.

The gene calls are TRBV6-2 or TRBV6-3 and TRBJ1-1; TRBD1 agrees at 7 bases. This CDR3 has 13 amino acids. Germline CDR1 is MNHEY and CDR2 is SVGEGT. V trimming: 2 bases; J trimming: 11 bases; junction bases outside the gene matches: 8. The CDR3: CASSYDLQGTAFF. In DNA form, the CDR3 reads TGTGCCAGCAGTTACGATCTACAGGGGACGGCTTTCTTT.

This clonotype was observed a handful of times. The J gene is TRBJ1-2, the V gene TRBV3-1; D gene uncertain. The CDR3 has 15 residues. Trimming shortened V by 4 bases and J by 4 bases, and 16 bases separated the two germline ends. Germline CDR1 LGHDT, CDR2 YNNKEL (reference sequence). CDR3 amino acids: CASSLHRDPPYGYTF. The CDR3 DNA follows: TGTGCCAGCAGCCTTCACCGGGATCCACCCTATGGCTACACCTTC. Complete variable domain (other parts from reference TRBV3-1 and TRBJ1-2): DTAVSQTPKYLVTQMGNDKSIKCEQNLGHDTMYWYKQDSKKFLKIMFSYNNKELIINETVPNRFSPKSPDKAHLNLHINSLELGDSAVYFCASSLHRDPPYGYTFGSGTRLTVV.

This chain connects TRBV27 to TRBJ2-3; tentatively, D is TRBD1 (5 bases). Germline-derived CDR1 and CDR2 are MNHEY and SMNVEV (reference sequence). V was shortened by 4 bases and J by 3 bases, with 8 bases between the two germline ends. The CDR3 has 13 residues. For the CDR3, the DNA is TGTGCCAGCAGTTGGCCAGGGACAGATACGCAGTATTTT. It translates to CASSWPGTDTQYF.

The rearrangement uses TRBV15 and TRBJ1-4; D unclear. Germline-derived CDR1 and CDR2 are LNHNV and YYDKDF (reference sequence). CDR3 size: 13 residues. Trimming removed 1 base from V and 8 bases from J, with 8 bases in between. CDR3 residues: CATSRARMEKLFF. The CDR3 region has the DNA TGTGCCACCAGCAGAGCACGCATGGAAAAACTGTTTTTT.

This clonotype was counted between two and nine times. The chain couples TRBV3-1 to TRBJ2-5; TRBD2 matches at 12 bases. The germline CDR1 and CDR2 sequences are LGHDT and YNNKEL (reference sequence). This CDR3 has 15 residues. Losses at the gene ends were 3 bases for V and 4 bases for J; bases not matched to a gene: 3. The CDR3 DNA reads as TGTGCCAGCAGCCAGAGGACTAGCGGGGCAGAGACCCAGTACTTC. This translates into CASSQRTSGAETQYF.

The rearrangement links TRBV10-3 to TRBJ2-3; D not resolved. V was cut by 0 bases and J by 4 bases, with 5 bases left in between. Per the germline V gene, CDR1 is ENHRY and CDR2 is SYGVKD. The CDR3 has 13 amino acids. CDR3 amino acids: CAISESLADTQYF. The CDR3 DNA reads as TGTGCCATCAGTGAGTCGTTGGCAGATACGCAGTATTTT.

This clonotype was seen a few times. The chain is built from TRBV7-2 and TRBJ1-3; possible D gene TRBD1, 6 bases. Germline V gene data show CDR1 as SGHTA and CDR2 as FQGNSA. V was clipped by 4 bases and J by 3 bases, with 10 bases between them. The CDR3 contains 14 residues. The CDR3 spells CASSSRGGGNTIYF. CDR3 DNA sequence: TGTGCCAGCAGCTCCAGGGGAGGTGGAAACACCATATATTTT.

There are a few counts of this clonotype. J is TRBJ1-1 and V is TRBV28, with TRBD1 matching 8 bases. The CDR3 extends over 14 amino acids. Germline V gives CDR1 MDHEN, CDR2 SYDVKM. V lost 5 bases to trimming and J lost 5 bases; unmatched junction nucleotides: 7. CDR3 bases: TGTGCCAGCAGTGCAGGGGGCGTAGGTACTGAAGCTTTCTTT. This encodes CASSAGGVGTEAFF.

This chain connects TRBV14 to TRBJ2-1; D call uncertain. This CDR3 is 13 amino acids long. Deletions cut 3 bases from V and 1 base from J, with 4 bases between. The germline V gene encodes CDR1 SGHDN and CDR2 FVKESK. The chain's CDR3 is CASSHGSYNEQFF. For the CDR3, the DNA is TGTGCCAGCAGCCACGGGTCCTACAATGAGCAGTTCTTC.

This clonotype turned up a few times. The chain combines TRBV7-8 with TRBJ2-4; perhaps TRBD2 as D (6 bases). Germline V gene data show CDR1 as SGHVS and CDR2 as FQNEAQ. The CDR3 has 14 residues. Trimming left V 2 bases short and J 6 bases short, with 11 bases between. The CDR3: CASSLWRDGNIQYF. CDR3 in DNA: TGTGCCAGCAGCTTATGGCGGGACGGAAACATTCAGTACTTC.

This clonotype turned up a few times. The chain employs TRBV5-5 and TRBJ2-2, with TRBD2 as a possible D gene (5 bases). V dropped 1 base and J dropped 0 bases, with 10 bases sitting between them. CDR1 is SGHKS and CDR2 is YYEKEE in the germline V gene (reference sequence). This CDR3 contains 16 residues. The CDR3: CASSLTGFPNTGELFF. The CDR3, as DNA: TGTGCCAGCAGCTTGACGGGGTTCCCGAACACCGGGGAGCTGTTTTTT.

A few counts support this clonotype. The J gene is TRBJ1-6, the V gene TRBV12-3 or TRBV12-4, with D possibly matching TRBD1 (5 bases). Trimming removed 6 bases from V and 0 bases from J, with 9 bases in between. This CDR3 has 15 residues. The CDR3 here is CASRGGSSYNSPLHF. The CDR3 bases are TGTGCCAGCAGGGGGGGGAGCTCCTATAATTCACCCCTCCACTTT.

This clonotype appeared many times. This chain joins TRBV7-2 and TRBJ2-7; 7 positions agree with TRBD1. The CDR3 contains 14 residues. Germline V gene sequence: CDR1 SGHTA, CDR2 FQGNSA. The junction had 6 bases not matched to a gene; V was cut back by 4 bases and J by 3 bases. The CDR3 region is CASSSGTDYYEQYF. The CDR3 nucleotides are TGTGCCAGCAGCTCCGGGACAGATTACTACGAGCAGTACTTC.

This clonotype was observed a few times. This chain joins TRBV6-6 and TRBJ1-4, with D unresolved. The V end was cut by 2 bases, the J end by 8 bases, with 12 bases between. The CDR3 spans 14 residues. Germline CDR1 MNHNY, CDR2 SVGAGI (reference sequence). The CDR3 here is CASSYGSGGEKLFF. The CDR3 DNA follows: TGTGCCAGCAGTTACGGGTCTGGCGGCGAAAAACTGTTTTTT.

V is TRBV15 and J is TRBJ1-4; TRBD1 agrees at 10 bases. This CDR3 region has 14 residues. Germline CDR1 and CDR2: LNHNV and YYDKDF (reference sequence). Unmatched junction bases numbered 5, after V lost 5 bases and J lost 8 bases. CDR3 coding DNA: TGTGCCACCAGCGTTGGGACAGGGGAAGAAAAACTGTTTTTT. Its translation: CATSVGTGEEKLFF. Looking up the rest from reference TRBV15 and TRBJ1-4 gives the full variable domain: DAMVIQNPRYQVTQFGKPVTLSCSQTLNHNVMYWYQQKSSQAPKLLFHYYDKDFNNEADTPDNFQSRRPNTSFCFLDIRSPGLGDTAMYLCATSVGTGEEKLFFGSGTQLSVL.

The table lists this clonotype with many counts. This CDR3 is CATSDLVTDTQYF. The CDR3 nucleotides are TGTGCCACCAGTGATTTGGTTACAGATACGCAGTATTTT. The chain combines TRBV24-1 with TRBJ2-3; no clear D gene. Trimming took off 0 bases at V and 3 bases at J, with 3 bases between the two ends. Germline values: CDR1 KGHDR, CDR2 SFDVKD. CDR3 length equals 13 residues.

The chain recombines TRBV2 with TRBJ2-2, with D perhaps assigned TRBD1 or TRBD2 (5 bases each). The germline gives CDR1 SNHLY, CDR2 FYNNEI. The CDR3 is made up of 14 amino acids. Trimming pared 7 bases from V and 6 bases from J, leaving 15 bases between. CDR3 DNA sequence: TGTGCCAGCAAAGAACAGGACGGGGCCGGGGAGCTGTTTTTT. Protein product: CASKEQDGAGELFF.

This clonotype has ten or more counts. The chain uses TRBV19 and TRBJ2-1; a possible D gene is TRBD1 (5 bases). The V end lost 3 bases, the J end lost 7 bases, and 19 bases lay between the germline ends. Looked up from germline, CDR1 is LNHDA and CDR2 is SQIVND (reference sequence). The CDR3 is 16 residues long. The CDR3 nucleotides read TGTGCCAGTAGTATGGTAGGGGATCCCAATACGAATGAGCAGTTCTTC. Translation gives CASSMVGDPNTNEQFF.

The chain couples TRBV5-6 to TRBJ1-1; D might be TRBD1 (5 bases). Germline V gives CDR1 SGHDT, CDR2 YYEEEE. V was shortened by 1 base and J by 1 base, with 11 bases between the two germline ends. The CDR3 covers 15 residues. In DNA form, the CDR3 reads TGTGCCAGCAGCTTGTCCAGGGTGACGAACACTGAAGCTTTCTTT. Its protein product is CASSLSRVTNTEAFF.

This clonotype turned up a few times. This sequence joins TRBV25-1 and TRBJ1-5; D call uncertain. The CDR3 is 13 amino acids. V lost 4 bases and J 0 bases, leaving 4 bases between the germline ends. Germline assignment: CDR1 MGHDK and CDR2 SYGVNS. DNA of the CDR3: TGTGCCAGCAGTGTGGATAGCAATCAGCCCCAGCATTTT. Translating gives CASSVDSNQPQHF. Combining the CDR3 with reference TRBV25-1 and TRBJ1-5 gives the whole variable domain EADIYQTPRYLVIGTGKKITLECSQTMGHDKMYWYQQDPGMELHLIHYSYGVNSTEKGDLSSESTVSRIRTEHFPLTLESARPSHTSQYLCASSVDSNQPQHFGDGTRLSIL.

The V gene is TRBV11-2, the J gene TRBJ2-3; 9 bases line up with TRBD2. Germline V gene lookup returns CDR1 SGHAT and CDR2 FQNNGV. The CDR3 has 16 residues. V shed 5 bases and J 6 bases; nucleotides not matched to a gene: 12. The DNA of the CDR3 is TGTGCCAGCAGCCCCCGAGGGGTAGCGGGGGCTGATACGCAGTATTTT. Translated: CASSPRGVAGADTQYF. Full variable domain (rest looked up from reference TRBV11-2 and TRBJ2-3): EAGVAQSPRYKIIEKRQSVAFWCNPISGHATLYWYQQILGQGPKLLIQFQNNGVVDDSQLPKDRFSAERLKGVDSTLKIQPAKLEDSAVYLCASSPRGVAGADTQYFGPGTRLTVL.

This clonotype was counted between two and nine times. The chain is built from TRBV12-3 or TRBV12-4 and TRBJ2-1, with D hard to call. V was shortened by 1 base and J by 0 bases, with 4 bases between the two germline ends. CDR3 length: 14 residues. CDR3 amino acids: CASSLDSSYNEQFF. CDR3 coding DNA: TGTGCCAGCAGTTTAGACAGCTCCTACAATGAGCAGTTCTTC.

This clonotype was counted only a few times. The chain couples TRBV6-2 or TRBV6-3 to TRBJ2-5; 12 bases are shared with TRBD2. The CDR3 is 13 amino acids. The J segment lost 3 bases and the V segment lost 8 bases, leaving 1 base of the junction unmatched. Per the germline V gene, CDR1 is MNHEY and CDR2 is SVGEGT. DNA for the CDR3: TGTGCCAGCCGGACTAGCGGGGAAGAGACCCAGTACTTC. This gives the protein CASRTSGEETQYF.

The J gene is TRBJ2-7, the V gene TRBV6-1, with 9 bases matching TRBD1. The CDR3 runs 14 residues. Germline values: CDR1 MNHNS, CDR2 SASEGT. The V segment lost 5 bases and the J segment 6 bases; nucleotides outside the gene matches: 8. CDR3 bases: TGTGCCAGCAGTTCCCGGGACAGGGTCGGCGAGCAGTACTTC. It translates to CASSSRDRVGEQYF.

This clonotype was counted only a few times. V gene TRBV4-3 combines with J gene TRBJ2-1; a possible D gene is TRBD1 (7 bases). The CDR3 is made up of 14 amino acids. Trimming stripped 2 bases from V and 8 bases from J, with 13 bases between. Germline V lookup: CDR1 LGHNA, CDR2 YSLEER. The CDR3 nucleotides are TGCGCCAGCAGCCAACTAAGCAGGGGGGATGAGCAGTTCTTC. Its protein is CASSQLSRGDEQFF.